This passage covers 19 T cell receptor beta chains from one sample sequenced in a study of blood T cell repertoires in COVID-19. Profiling relied on immunoSEQ multiplex PCR, and the TCRdb table lists in-frame clones only, not all of them. The sample shows about 110,000 clones, roughly 84% of them seen only once. The sequenced sample was peripheral blood. The receptors originated from a woman in her seventies who had recovered from COVID-19.

This clone is a singleton in its sample. The CDR3 region is CASSPGTSGRSYNEQFF. In nucleotides, the CDR3 is TGCGCCAGCAGCCCCGGGACTAGCGGTCGCTCCTACAATGAGCAGTTCTTC. The V call is TRBV5-1, the J call TRBJ2-1; 11 bases fit TRBD2. Germline CDR1 and CDR2: SGHRS and YFSETQ. V lost 4 bases and J lost 0; bases outside the gene matches: 6. CDR3 size: 17 residues.

This chain connects TRBV6-6 to TRBJ1-5; D is ambiguous. The CDR3 is 12 residues long. V was cut by 3 bases and J by 10 bases, with 10 bases left in between. The V gene's germline CDR1 is MNHNY and CDR2 SVGAGI (reference sequence). The CDR3 bases are TGTGCCAGCAGTTATCCCTATGAACCCCAGCATTTT. Protein product: CASSYPYEPQHF.

V is TRBV27 and J is TRBJ2-5; TRBD2 aligns across 15 bases. The CDR3 extends over 17 amino acids. Trimming removed 5 bases from V and 5 bases from J; junction bases left unmatched: 9. In germline, CDR1 is MNHEY, CDR2 SMNVEV (reference sequence). The CDR3 is CASSRAGLAGGWETQYF. In DNA, the CDR3 is TGTGCCAGCAGTCGCGCCGGACTAGCGGGGGGGTGGGAGACCCAGTACTTC.

The chain employs TRBV7-2 and TRBJ2-7, with 8 bases that match TRBD1. CDR1 SGHTA and CDR2 FQGNSA come from the germline V gene. CDR3 length: 14 amino acids. Trimming removed 10 bases from V and 1 base from J; junction bases left unmatched: 9. The CDR3 DNA is TGTGCCACCGGCGGACAGGGAGCATCCTACGAGCAGTACTTC. Its protein is CATGGQGASYEQYF.

The chain couples TRBV5-4 to TRBJ2-7; no firm D call. This CDR3 is 12 amino acids long. The V gene lost 2 bases and the J gene lost 6 bases, with 9 bases spanning the gap. In germline, CDR1 is SGHNT, CDR2 YYREEE (reference sequence). The CDR3 spells CASSFRLGEQYF. The CDR3 nucleotides read TGTGCCAGCAGCTTCCGACTGGGCGAGCAGTACTTC.

This clone showed up just once. The chain uses TRBV20-1 and TRBJ2-1; TRBD2 is a possible D gene (5 bases). Trimming cost V 6 bases and J 8 bases, with 8 bases left between them. Per the germline V gene, CDR1 is DFQATT and CDR2 is SNEGSKA (reference sequence). The CDR3 consists of 10 residues. The CDR3 here is CSAARDEQFF. CDR3 in DNA: TGCAGTGCCGCGAGGGATGAGCAGTTCTTC.

V usage is TRBV29-1 and J usage is TRBJ2-2; 11 bases are shared with TRBD1. Germline trimming cut 6 bases from V and 7 bases from J; bases unmatched to any gene: 7. This CDR3 is built from 14 residues. Germline V gives CDR1 SQVTM, CDR2 ANQGSEA. The CDR3 loop is CSVLGQGAVGELFF. CDR3 bases: TGCAGCGTATTAGGACAGGGGGCCGTCGGGGAGCTGTTTTTT.

The rearrangement joins TRBV29-1 to TRBJ2-3, with TRBD2 as a possible D gene (6 bases). V was shortened by 6 bases and J by 5 bases, with 21 bases between the two germline ends. Germline V lookup: CDR1 SQVTM, CDR2 ANQGSEA. The CDR3 length is 15 residues. This CDR3 is CSVLPAGSGGDTQYF. Here the CDR3 DNA reads TGCAGCGTCCTCCCGGCGGGGAGTGGTGGAGATACGCAGTATTTT.

The gene calls are TRBV12-3 or TRBV12-4 and TRBJ1-1; TRBD1 agrees at 8 bases. There are 12 residues in the CDR3. V was clipped by 6 bases and J by 5 bases; unmatched bases: 2. The CDR3 is CASRDRATEAFF. CDR3 DNA sequence: TGTGCCAGCAGGGACAGGGCAACTGAAGCTTTCTTT.

This chain joins TRBV5-6 and TRBJ2-5; 7 bases agree with TRBD1. The germline V gene has CDR1 SGHDT and CDR2 YYEEEE. The ends lost 4 bases at V and 3 bases at J; junction bases unmatched: 3. The CDR3 sequence is 13 residues long. CDR3 DNA: TGTGCCAGCAGCGGAACAGGGGAAGAGACCCAGTACTTC. Translation: CASSGTGEETQYF.

This clone came up a few times. The chain joins TRBV7-3 to TRBJ2-7, with 7 bases fitting TRBD2. Germline V CDR1 and CDR2: SGHTA, FQGTGA. The V and J ends lost 5 bases and 2 bases, in that order; junction bases with no gene match: 9. The CDR3 is made up of 15 amino acids. Written as DNA, the CDR3 is TGTGCCAGCAGCCTTACCGGGACTACGGCCTACGAGCAGTACTTC. Encoded protein: CASSLTGTTAYEQYF.

The chain is built from TRBV7-2 and TRBJ2-1; 7 nucleotides line up with TRBD2. V was clipped by 2 bases and J by 15 bases; unmatched bases: 16. Germline CDR1 SGHTA, CDR2 FQGNSA. CDR3 size: 15 residues. The CDR3 nucleotides read TGTGCCAGCAGCTTACGGGGCGGGAGCCAGCAGAAGCTGTTCTTC. It is translated as CASSLRGGSQQKLFF.

V is TRBV5-1 and J is TRBJ2-5, with D possibly matching TRBD1 (6 bases). V gave up 2 bases and J gave up 2 bases, with 10 bases separating them. This CDR3 region has 14 residues. Germline V lookup: CDR1 SGHRS, CDR2 YFSETQ. The CDR3 DNA reads as TGCGCCAGCAGCTTTGTTCAGGGGCAAGAGACCCAGTACTTC. Protein: CASSFVQGQETQYF.

The CDR3 bases are TGTGCCTGGAGTGTACGGCAGGGGCATCAGCCCCAGCATTTT. It translates to CAWSVRQGHQPQHF. This chain uses TRBV30 with TRBJ1-5; D is perhaps TRBD1 (6 bases). Germline V gene data show CDR1 as GTSNPN and CDR2 as SVGIG (reference sequence). Trimming stripped 0 bases from V and 5 bases from J, with 11 bases between. The CDR3 contains 14 residues.

This chain connects TRBV6-1 to TRBJ1-5; 10 bases match TRBD1. Germline V gene sequence: CDR1 MNHNS, CDR2 SASEGT. The CDR3 consists of 17 residues. J was trimmed by 0 bases and V by 4 bases; bases with no gene match: 6. The CDR3: CASSARDRGYSNQPQHF. CDR3 nucleotides: TGTGCCAGCAGTGCCCGGGACAGGGGATATAGCAATCAGCCCCAGCATTTT.

The V gene is TRBV12-2, the J gene TRBJ1-1; no DNA check was done on the table's D call, TRBD1. TRBV12-2 is a known pseudogene. The length of the CDR3 is 15 residues. The DNA for the CDR3 is TGTGCAAGTCGCTTCGCTCGAGGGGGGAACACTGAAGCTTTCTTT. This gives the protein CASRFARGGNTEAFF.

The rearrangement joins TRBV7-2 to TRBJ1-2; TRBD1 is a possible D gene (6 bases). This CDR3 region has 14 residues. Germline CDR1 and CDR2: SGHTA and FQGNSA. Trimming stripped 5 bases from V and 5 bases from J, with 15 bases between. This chain's CDR3 is CASSGNRALYGYTF. CDR3 DNA: TGTGCCAGCAGCGGAAACAGGGCTCTTTATGGCTACACCTTC. Complete variable domain (other parts from reference TRBV7-2 and TRBJ1-2): GAGVSQSPSNKVTEKGKDVELRCDPISGHTALYWYRQSLGQGLEFLIYFQGNSAPDKSGLPSDRFSAERTGGSVSTLTIQRTQQEDSAVYLCASSGNRALYGYTFGSGTRLTVV.

The chain recombines TRBV13 with TRBJ1-1; 7 positions agree with TRBD1. J gave up 1 base and V 4 bases, and 6 bases lay outside the gene matches. Germline CDR1 is PRHDT and CDR2 is FYEKMQ (reference sequence). The CDR3 covers 15 residues. CDR3 sequence (DNA): TGTGCCAGCAGCTCTCGGACAGGAAGGAACACTGAAGCTTTCTTT. Its translation is CASSSRTGRNTEAFF.

The chain is built from TRBV4-3 and TRBJ2-3, with 10 bases matching TRBD2. This CDR3 has 21 amino acids. V shed 0 bases and J 0 bases; nucleotides not matched to a gene: 15. Germline CDR1 is LGHNA and CDR2 is YSLEER. CDR3 coding DNA: TGCGCCAGCAGCCAAGATCGTCCCCTAGCGGGGGTCCACCTTAGCACAGATACGCAGTATTTT. Translated, it gives CASSQDRPLAGVHLSTDTQYF.